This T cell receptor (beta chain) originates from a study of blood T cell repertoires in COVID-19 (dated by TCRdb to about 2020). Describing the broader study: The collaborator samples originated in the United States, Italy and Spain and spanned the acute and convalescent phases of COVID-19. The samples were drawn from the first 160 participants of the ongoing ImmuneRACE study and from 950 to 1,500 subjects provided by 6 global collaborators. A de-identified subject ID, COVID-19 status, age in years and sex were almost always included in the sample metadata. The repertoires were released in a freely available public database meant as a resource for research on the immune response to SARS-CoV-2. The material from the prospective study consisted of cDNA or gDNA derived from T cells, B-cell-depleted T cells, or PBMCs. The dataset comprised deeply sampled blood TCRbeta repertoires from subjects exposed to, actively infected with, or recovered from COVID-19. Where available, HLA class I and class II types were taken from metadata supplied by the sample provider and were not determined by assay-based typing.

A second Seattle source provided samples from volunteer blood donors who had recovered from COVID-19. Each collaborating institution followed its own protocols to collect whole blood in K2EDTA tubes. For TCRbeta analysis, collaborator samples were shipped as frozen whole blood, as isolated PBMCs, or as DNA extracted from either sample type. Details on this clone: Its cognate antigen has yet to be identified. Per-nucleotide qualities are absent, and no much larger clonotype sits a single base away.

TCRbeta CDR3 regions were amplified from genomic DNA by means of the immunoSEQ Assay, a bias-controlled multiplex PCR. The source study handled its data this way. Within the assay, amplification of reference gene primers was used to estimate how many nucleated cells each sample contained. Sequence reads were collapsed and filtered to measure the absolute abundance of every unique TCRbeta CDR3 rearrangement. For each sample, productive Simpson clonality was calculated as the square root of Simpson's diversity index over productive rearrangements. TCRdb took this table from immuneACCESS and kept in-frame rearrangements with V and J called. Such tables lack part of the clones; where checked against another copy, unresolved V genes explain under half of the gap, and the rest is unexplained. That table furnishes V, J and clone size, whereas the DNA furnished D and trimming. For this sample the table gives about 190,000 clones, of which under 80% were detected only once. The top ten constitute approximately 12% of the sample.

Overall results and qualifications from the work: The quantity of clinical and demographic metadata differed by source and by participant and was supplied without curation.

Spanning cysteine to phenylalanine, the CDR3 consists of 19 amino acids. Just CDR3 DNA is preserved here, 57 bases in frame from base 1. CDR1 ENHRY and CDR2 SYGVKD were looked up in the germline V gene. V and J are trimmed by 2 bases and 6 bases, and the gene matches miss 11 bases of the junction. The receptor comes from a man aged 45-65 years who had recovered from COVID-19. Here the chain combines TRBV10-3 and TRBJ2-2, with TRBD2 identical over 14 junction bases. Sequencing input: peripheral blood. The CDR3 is CAISEIETSGRADAGELFF. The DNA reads TGTGCCATCAGTGAGATCGAGACTAGCGGGAGGGCCGATGCCGGGGAGCTGTTTTTT.